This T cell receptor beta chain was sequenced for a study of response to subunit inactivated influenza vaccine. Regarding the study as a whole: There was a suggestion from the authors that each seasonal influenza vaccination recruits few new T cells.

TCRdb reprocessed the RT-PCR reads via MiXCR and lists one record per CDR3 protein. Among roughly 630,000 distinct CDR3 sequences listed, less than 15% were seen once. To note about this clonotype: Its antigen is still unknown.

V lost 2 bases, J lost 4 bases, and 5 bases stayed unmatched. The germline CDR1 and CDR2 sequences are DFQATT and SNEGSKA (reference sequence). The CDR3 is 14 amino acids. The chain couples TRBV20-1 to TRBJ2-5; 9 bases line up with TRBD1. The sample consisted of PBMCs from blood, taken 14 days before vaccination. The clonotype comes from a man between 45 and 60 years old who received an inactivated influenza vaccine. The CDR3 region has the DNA TGCAGTGCTAGAAAGGGACAGGGAGGAGAGACCCAGTACTTC. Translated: CSARKGQGGETQYF.